The 13 T cell receptor beta chains below come from one sample, sequenced in a study of blood T cell repertoires in COVID-19. Sequencing used immunoSEQ multiplex PCR; TCRdb keeps in-frame clones, though not all of them. Of 50,000 to 75,000 clones in the sample, under 95% were seen once. The sample was peripheral blood. The receptors derive from a man between 70 and 80 years old with active COVID-19.

The J gene is TRBJ2-7, the V gene TRBV7-6; 7 positions match TRBD1. From germline, CDR1 is SGHVS and CDR2 FNYEAQ. V shed 5 bases, J shed 2 bases, and the junction held 3 bases outside the gene matches. The CDR3 has 13 residues. The CDR3 loop reads CASSRDRPYEQYF. CDR3 DNA: TGTGCCAGCAGCCGGGACAGACCCTACGAGCAGTACTTC.

This clone was observed a single time. This rearrangement joins TRBV5-4 to TRBJ2-2; weak D call: TRBD1 (6 bases). Trimming shortened V by 1 base and J by 3 bases, and 7 bases separated the two germline ends. The CDR3 spans 14 residues. Germline V lookup: CDR1 SGHNT, CDR2 YYREEE (reference sequence). DNA for the CDR3: TGTGCCAGCAGCTTGAGGGGGTACACCGGGGAGCTGTTTTTT. It is translated as CASSLRGYTGELFF.

Points on this clone: The junction differs from germline at one of its ends, possibly a read error. The chain couples TRBV5-1 to TRBJ1-2, with D maybe TRBD1 (6 bases). Germline CDR1 and CDR2: SGHRS and YFSETQ. There are 13 residues in the CDR3. For the CDR3, the DNA is TGCGCCAGCAGCTTGACAGGGCGCTATGGCCACACCTTC. It codes for CASSLTGRYGHTF.

The V and J genes are TRBV6-1 and TRBJ2-1; D possibly corresponds to TRBD1 (5 bases). V dropped 1 base and J dropped 5 bases, with 12 bases sitting between them. This CDR3 has 15 amino acids. Germline CDR1 and CDR2: MNHNS and SASEGT. CDR3 loop: CASSEVAGPHNEQFF. The CDR3 nucleotides are TGTGCCAGCAGTGAAGTGGCAGGGCCCCACAATGAGCAGTTCTTC.

This chain uses TRBV5-8 with TRBJ2-2; the match to TRBD2 covers 9 bases. V trimming: 5 bases; J trimming: 6 bases; junction bases outside the gene matches: 5. Per the germline V gene, CDR1 is SGHTS and CDR2 is YDEGEE. CDR3 length: 14 amino acids. The CDR3 region is CASRRLAGPGELFF. The CDR3 region has the DNA TGTGCCAGCAGAAGGCTAGCGGGGCCCGGGGAGCTGTTTTTT.

The chain has TRBV2 and TRBJ1-2; the match to TRBD1 covers 7 bases. After removal of 6 bases from V and 6 bases from J, the junction contained 4 bases not matched to a gene. Germline V gives CDR1 SNHLY, CDR2 FYNNEI. The CDR3 has 12 amino acids. The CDR3 spells CASRYTGDGYTF. The DNA for the CDR3 is TGTGCCAGCAGGTATACAGGGGATGGCTACACCTTC.

The chain uses TRBV5-1 and TRBJ1-1, with D possibly matching TRBD1 (5 bases). The CDR3 runs to 15 residues. V lost 4 bases to trimming and J lost 1 base, with 14 bases between them. Germline assignment: CDR1 SGHRS and CDR2 YFSETQ. The CDR3 DNA sequence: TGCGCCAGCAGCGTAGACGGACACAAGAACACTGAAGCTTTCTTT. Protein product: CASSVDGHKNTEAFF.

The chain has TRBV15 and TRBJ2-7, with D unclear. The CDR3 sequence is 13 residues long. Germline loops: CDR1 LNHNV, CDR2 YYDKDF (reference sequence). The V gene lost 2 bases and the J gene lost 3 bases, with 8 bases spanning the gap. This chain's CDR3 is CATSRNRDYEQYF. CDR3 nucleotides: TGTGCCACCAGCAGAAACAGAGACTACGAGCAGTACTTC.

CDR3 sequence reads: CASSRISETQYF. The CDR3 DNA sequence: TGTGCCAGCAGTCGCATAAGCGAGACCCAGTACTTC. This chain links TRBV5-4 with TRBJ2-5; no definite D call. The CDR3 extends over 12 amino acids. V lost 5 bases, J lost 5 bases, and 10 bases lay in between. CDR1 is SGHNT, CDR2 YYREEE, per germline (reference sequence).

The chain carries TRBV29-1 and TRBJ1-4, with 8 positions matching TRBD1. The length of the CDR3 is 16 residues. CDR1 and CDR2 (germline): SQVTM, ANQGSEA. Trimming took 7 bases from V and 7 from J; bases not matched to a gene: 17. CDR3 sequence reads: CSARTGRGEGGEKLFF. The CDR3 DNA reads as TGCAGCGCCCGGACAGGGAGAGGGGAAGGGGGTGAAAAACTGTTTTTT.

The chain employs TRBV20-1 and TRBJ2-1; D not certain. The CDR3 runs 9 residues. The germline CDR1 and CDR2 sequences are DFQATT and SNEGSKA (reference sequence). The DNA for the CDR3 is TGCAGCCTCGGCACGGGGCAGTTCTTC. Protein: CSLGTGQFF.

The rearrangement uses TRBV4-3 and TRBJ2-1; TRBD2 matches 7 bases. Germline CDR1 LGHNA, CDR2 YSLEER. Trimming removed 0 bases from V and 2 bases from J; junction bases left unmatched: 10. The CDR3 loop spans 18 amino acids. The CDR3 DNA reads as TGCGCCAGCAGCCAAGAGTTTCGGCGGGGGAGTACCTACAATGAGCAGTTCTTC. It specifies CASSQEFRRGSTYNEQFF.

The chain is built from TRBV10-3 and TRBJ2-3; D unresolved. CDR3 length equals 14 residues. V lost 4 bases and J lost 3, with 11 bases in between. Germline CDR1 ENHRY, CDR2 SYGVKD. CDR3 sequence: CAISGREQTDTQYF. Written as DNA, the CDR3 is TGTGCCATCAGTGGTAGAGAGCAAACAGATACGCAGTATTTT.